The clone carrying this TCR beta chain was found many times. What it binds is unknown. Germline loops: CDR1 MDHEN, CDR2 SYDVKM. The CDR3 sequence is 15 residues long. With 3 bases removed from V and 4 bases from J, the gap between germline ends came to 15 bases. TCR alpha and beta CDR3 regions were amplified from RNA using iRepertoire nested multiplex PCR. TCRdb re-analysed the multiplex PCR reads in MiXCR, keeping a single row per CDR3 protein. The data contain under 200,000 distinct CDR3 sequences, around 40% of them singletons. The sample belongs to a study of glioma-infiltrating T cells. Notes on the study in general: Gliomas, especially low-grade, showed above-expected tissue-blood divergence; non-neoplastic patients showed below. CDR3 overlap between tissue and blood was very small.

The TCR comes from a human donor with low-grade glioma or glioblastoma, undergoing nonglioma brain surgery, or in good health (not recorded which). The sample consisted of glioma tissue, nonneoplastic brain tissue, or PBMCs (not recorded which). The rearrangement uses TRBV28 and TRBJ1-2; D is ambiguous. The CDR3 DNA reads TGTGCCAGCAGTTTTCGGCTCTCACACCGCTATGGCTACACCTTC. This sequence encodes CASSFRLSHRYGYTF.